This T cell receptor (beta chain) was captured by sequencing in a study of shared clonotypes between healthy human individuals. Study-wide findings and caveats: A reduction in generation probabilities was seen for non-shared clonotypes relative to those shared by all four donors.

Positive CCR7 selection of CD45RO-negative cells yielded the naive CD8 cells, and terminally differentiated effector memory CD45RA+ cells were excluded. Donors included only healthy HIV-negative adults lacking recent acute infections or vaccinations. CDR3 length: 13 residues. CDR1 SEHNR and CDR2 FQNEAQ come from the germline V gene (reference sequence). The ends lost 1 base at V and 8 bases at J; junction bases unmatched: 2. In regard to this clone: Its target is unknown.

Investigators spread the genomic DNA of each subset evenly over several immunoSEQ plates. The protocol was immunoSEQ multiplex PCR, while the TCRdb copy is restricted to in-frame clones and leaves out a portion. This sample has 1.5 million to 2.5 million clones; about 95% occur once, and the top ten carry 1.2%. This clonotype originated in a man aged 18 to 35 in good health. The chain recombines TRBV7-9 with TRBJ2-1, with 7 bases lining up with TRBD2. Sequences were obtained from naive CD8+ T cells sorted from blood. The CDR3: CASSLGLADEQFF. The DNA for the CDR3 is TGTGCCAGCAGCTTAGGGCTAGCGGATGAGCAGTTCTTC. Using reference TRBV7-9 and TRBJ2-1 for the parts outside the CDR3, the full variable domain is DTGVSQNPRHKITKRGQNVTFRCDPISEHNRLYWYRQTLGQGPEFLTYFQNEAQLEKSRLLSDRFSAERPKGSFSTLEIQRTEQGDSAMYLCASSLGLADEQFFGPGTRLTVL.